The sequence of this T cell receptor (beta chain) was determined in a study of metastatic and nonmetastatic thyroid tumors. The table lists this clone with a few counts. A read error is possible here, since a much larger clone lies one base away. MiXCR re-clonotyped the PCR reads for TCRdb. The data show some 83,000 clones, under 15% seen once. Thyroid surgery was preceded by no treatment in any patient. V was shortened by 2 bases and J by 6 bases, with 12 bases between the two germline ends. Germline V gene sequence: CDR1 WSHSY, CDR2 SAAADI. CDR3 length: 14 residues. Sequencing used tumor tissue. J is TRBJ2-3 and V is TRBV10-2; D is uncertain. The sequence came from a female donor with papillary thyroid cancer or a benign thyroid nodule (not recorded which). Some clones in this sample may be carry-over from other donors' samples. For the CDR3, the DNA is TGCGCCAGCAGTGAGATGAGTACCGGGGATACGCAGTATTTT. Its protein product is CASSEMSTGDTQYF.